The source of this TCR beta chain is a study of low-dose radiotherapy and immunotherapy resistance in tumors (dated by TCRdb to about 2022). For context, the study as a whole: In Cohort 1, 0.5 Gy per fraction was delivered every 2 weeks, and a total PTV dose of 6.5 Gy was prescribed. The translational analysis covered eight patients: three from the first dose cohort and the first five from the second dose cohort. Patients in Cohort 2 were given 1 Gy per fraction every two weeks, for a total of 13 Gy across 26 weeks. Patients took aspirin 300 mg orally once daily for four cycles, starting on cycle 1 day 1. Every two weeks, patients got intravenous cyclophosphamide at 200 mg/m2, given one day ahead of each radiation and immunotherapy administration. Nivolumab and ipilimumab were both given intravenously, with nivolumab at a 240 mg flat dose every two weeks and ipilimumab at 1 mg/kg every six weeks. Trial participants were not randomized into treatment groups.

The time point label, as the study defines it: before trial treatment. The donors took part in RACIN, a single-arm, phase I, dose-escalation trial that combined nivolumab, ipilimumab, aspirin, low-dose cyclophosphamide and low-dose radiotherapy. Patients with advanced, TIL-negative solid tumors were considered eligible. There are many counts of this clonotype. Its cognate antigen has yet to be identified. No qualities accompany the bases; no much larger clone lies one base away. Sequences SNHLY (CDR1) and FYNNEI (CDR2) are obtained from the germline V gene. The cysteine opens and the phenylalanine closes a CDR3 of 16 amino acids. Only the CDR3 portion is preserved as DNA: 48 bases, with reading frame beginning at the first base. V has 3 bases trimmed and J has 1 base trimmed; junction bases matching no gene number 6. The listed sequencing device is Illumina HiSeq 2500. First-strand cDNA was synthesized using Superscript III and a set of TRAV- and TRBV-specific primers, so that both TCRalpha and TCRbeta chains were covered. A roughly 21-cycle PCR with Phusion amplified the TCRs, pairing a constant-region primer with the adapter that was attached to the V primers. The MessageAmp II aRNA Amplification Kit was used to amplify the isolated mRNA, with in vitro transcription run for approximately 15 hours at 37 degrees C. The Dynabeads mRNA DIRECT Purification Kit was used to isolate mRNA for TCR sequencing. Indexed Illumina adapters were added in a second approximately 24-cycle Phusion PCR, and the resulting products were purified with AMPure XP beads. Regarding the original processing steps: Using custom Perl scripts, TCR sequences encoding the same protein were pooled, out-of-frame sequences were removed, and the abundance of each clonotype was computed. TCR sequences supported by only a single read were excluded from analysis. Repertoire metrics included Shannon entropy, Gini index, clonality, richness, and frequency of TCRs shared between repertoires. TCRdb trimmed the raw reads at Q25, called clones with MiXCR and kept productive beta chains. Entries are consolidated by CDR3 protein sequence, retaining the most common genes and DNA. The V and J calls come from TCRdb's annotation, not from the publication. A total of 60,000 to 90,000 distinct CDR3 sequences appear in this sample, less than 35% of them only once. 11% of the sample is taken by the ten largest.

The sequence is built from TRBV2 and TRBJ2-3; 8 bases in the junction line up with TRBD2. The TCR was taken from a female donor with ovarian cancer. The sequencing here drew on PBMCs, taken before treatment. The base sequence is TGTGCCAGCAGTGACGGGGGGGGACTAGGCACAGATACGCAGTATTTT. The translation is CASSDGGGLGTDTQYF.